The clone carrying this TCR beta chain was recorded many times. Its specificity is unknown. V was shortened by 5 bases and J by 8 bases, with 12 bases between the two germline ends. The germline V gene encodes CDR1 SEHNR and CDR2 FQNEAQ (reference sequence). The CDR3 is 13 residues long. The data originate from a study of tumor-infiltrating lymphocytes in primary liver carcinoma. Study-level information: Sample counts of productive TCRbeta reads spanned roughly 3.5 to 8 million; these counts were similar across tissue types. Study-wide results and caveats: Lower overlap was observed for tumor-adjacent and tumor-blood pairs relative to tumor region pairs.

Reverse transcription of roughly 470 ng total RNA with a constant-region primer produced TCR beta cDNA. The TCR beta library was amplified through three nested multiplex PCR rounds in a modified ARM-PCR procedure. A C-beta reverse primer and TRBV1-TRBV30 forward primers served in each of the first two PCR rounds, at about 10 cycles apiece. TCRdb processed the multiplex PCR reads anew with MiXCR; each CDR3 protein has one entry. The sample records more than 60,000 distinct CDR3 sequences, approximately 74% being singletons. The source material, 20-30 mg of unsorted bulk tissue, was used to co-extract RNA and DNA.

This rearrangement joins TRBV7-9 to TRBJ2-2; D remains unclear. The sequenced sample consisted of liver tumor tissue from sampling region 4. The subset here: tumor region T4, right-lateral pole. The source of this sequence is a man aged 35 to 55 with primary liver carcinoma and hepatitis B virus infection. DNA for the CDR3: TGTGCCAGCAGCAACTGGGGAAGGGGGGAGCTGTTTTTT. The encoded protein is CASSNWGRGELFF.